This note documents a single T cell receptor (beta chain) sequence. What it recognizes is unknown. TCRdb keeps only in-frame clones here, not all; method: immunoSEQ multiplex PCR. The data contain 150,000 or so clones, 91% of them seen just once; the ten biggest clones take up 1.1% to 1.5%. These data come from a study of T cell responses to AZD1222 COVID-19 vaccine. Study summary: Analysis merged second doses at about 4 or about 12 weeks. Points from the study as a whole: Among the donors, most were white British and more were female, and clonal diversity was possibly underestimated. Reports indicate that nearly half of spike-specific TCRs are directed at unmutated variant regions. The breadth and depth of Spike-specific TCRs increased once two AZD1222 doses had been given.

This CDR3 has 14 amino acids. V was cut by 0 bases and J by 10 bases, with 14 bases left in between. Per germline, CDR1 SGDLS and CDR2 YYNGEE. This TCR was sampled from an adult in good health. The genes are TRBV9 and TRBJ2-1; possibly TRBD2 for D (5 bases). The sample here was peripheral blood, taken on day 0 of AZD1222 vaccination. CDR3 DNA sequence: TGTGCCAGCAGCGTAGCTTTTCCGGGAAACGAGCAGTTCTTC. Protein: CASSVAFPGNEQFF.